This T cell receptor (beta chain) was recorded in a study of T cells in Graves' hyperthyroidism and ophthalmopathy. This clonotype was counted only a few times. The antigen remains unidentified. RNA transcripts gave rise to amplified TCR beta CDR3 regions. HTBI primers were employed in a first-round RT-PCR of the TCR CDR3. TCRdb itself ran the multiplex PCR reads through MiXCR, one entry per CDR3 protein. The sample lists about 52,000 distinct CDR3 sequences; 48% were seen once. Regarding the study as a whole: Classification by a 13 V-J model distinguished ophthalmopathy from stable hyperthyroidism. Blood held most thyroid clonotypes expanded above 0.001 frequency.

CDR3 size: 14 residues. V lost 5 bases to trimming and J lost 8 bases, with 17 bases between them. Germline CDR1 is KGHDR and CDR2 is SFDVKD. The V and J genes are TRBV24-1 and TRBJ1-2; D gene ambiguous. Source material: blood. This TCR was sampled from a woman in her forties or fifties with Graves' ophthalmopathy. For the CDR3, the DNA is TGTGCCACCAGTGTTATGCGGGGAATAGGGGGCTACACCTTC. This encodes CATSVMRGIGGYTF.